Sequencing of this T cell receptor beta chain was carried out in a study of shared clonotypes between healthy human individuals. Sequencing was performed with immunoSEQ multiplex PCR; in TCRdb, only in-frame clones are kept and a portion is missing. The profile shows about 2.1 million clones, 85% to 95% of them singletons. On this clone: Its target is not known.

General study findings and limits: Donor clonotype sharing was expected to depend on sequencing depth. The rarefaction results pointed to incomplete sorted-subset sequencing despite large depth.

Germline V gene lookup returns CDR1 LGHNA and CDR2 YSLEER. The CDR3 sequence is 15 residues long. V shed 2 bases and J shed 0 bases, with 7 bases lying between them. Cells designated naive CD8 were CD45RO-negative and were positively selected for CCR7, with terminally differentiated effector memory CD45RA+ cells excluded. The genes are TRBV4-3 and TRBJ1-4; D is undetermined. The receptor was derived from a man between 18 and 29 years old in good health. Some clones in this sample may be carry-over from other donors' samples. The specimen sequenced was naive CD8+ T cells from PBMCs. The CDR3 spells CASSQNSATNEKLFF. In DNA form, the CDR3 reads TGCGCCAGCAGCCAAAACAGTGCAACTAATGAAAAACTGTTTTTT.